These 29 T cell receptor beta chains were sequenced from one sample in a study of T cell responses to AZD1222 COVID-19 vaccine. Libraries were prepared by immunoSEQ multiplex PCR; TCRdb keeps only in-frame clonotypes and omits some of them. The sample has 55,000 to 65,000 clones, approximately 85% seen once. This specimen consisted of peripheral blood, obtained on day 0 of AZD1222 vaccination. Source of these receptors: an adult in good health.

The V gene is TRBV5-1, the J gene TRBJ1-4; 8 bases are shared with TRBD1. The J segment lost 7 bases and the V segment lost 0 bases, leaving 5 bases of the junction unmatched. Germline V gene data show CDR1 as SGHRS and CDR2 as YFSETQ. The CDR3 consists of 15 residues. CDR3 DNA sequence: TGCGCCAGCAGCTTGGACCTGGACAGGGCTGAAAAACTGTTTTTT. Its translation is CASSLDLDRAEKLFF.

The chain employs TRBV4-2 and TRBJ2-1; possible D gene TRBD2, 5 bases. The CDR3 sequence is 14 residues long. CDR1 LGHNA and CDR2 YNFKEQ come from the germline V gene. V shed 1 base and J shed 5 bases, with 9 bases lying between them. CDR3 in DNA: TGTGCCAGCAGCCAAGTTTTAGCGCACAATGAGCAGTTCTTC. Its translation: CASSQVLAHNEQFF.

The chain carries TRBV20-1 and TRBJ1-2; 7 nucleotides match TRBD1. CDR1 DFQATT and CDR2 SNEGSKA come from the germline V gene (reference sequence). The J segment lost 8 bases and the V segment lost 3 bases, leaving 3 bases of the junction unmatched. CDR3 length: 11 amino acids. CDR3 nucleotide sequence: TGCAGTGCTAGCAGCAGGGGGGGCTACACCTTC. Translated, it gives CSASSRGGYTF.

This chain uses TRBV4-2 with TRBJ1-1; TRBD1 is a possible D gene (5 bases). This CDR3 spans 16 amino acids. From germline, CDR1 is LGHNA and CDR2 YNFKEQ. V lost 0 bases, J lost 1 base, and 12 bases lay in between. CDR3: CASSQELEGPNTEAFF. As DNA, the CDR3 is TGTGCCAGCAGCCAAGAGCTTGAGGGACCGAACACTGAAGCTTTCTTT.

A single count supports this clone. The chain recombines TRBV5-1 with TRBJ2-1; no clear D. Germline V gives CDR1 SGHRS, CDR2 YFSETQ. The CDR3 runs 14 residues. V shed 0 bases and J shed 2 bases, with 6 bases lying between them. CDR3 nucleotide sequence: TGCGCCAGCAGCTTGGGGGCAGCCTACAATGAGCAGTTCTTC. Protein sequence: CASSLGAAYNEQFF.

The chain is built from TRBV2 and TRBJ2-1; D remains ambiguous. CDR1 is SNHLY and CDR2 is FYNNEI in the germline V gene. V was shortened by 4 bases and J by 9 bases, with 10 bases between the two germline ends. CDR3 size: 12 residues. The CDR3 region is CASSVLAIEQFF. The CDR3 DNA reads as TGTGCCAGCAGTGTCTTAGCCATTGAGCAGTTCTTC.

The chain employs TRBV7-9 and TRBJ2-1; 8 bases align to TRBD2. Trimming took 1 base from V and 6 from J; bases not matched to a gene: 11. Germline assignment: CDR1 SEHNR and CDR2 FQNEAQ (reference sequence). The CDR3 length is 17 residues. CDR3 loop: CASSLDFGGGFINEQFF. The CDR3 DNA reads TGTGCCAGCAGCTTAGATTTCGGCGGGGGGTTTATCAATGAGCAGTTCTTC.

This clone came up a few times. A much larger clone is a single base away; this may be a read error. The chain recombines TRBV24-1 with TRBJ2-2; D tentatively reads TRBD1 or TRBD2 (6 bases each). The germline CDR1 and CDR2 sequences are KGHDR and SFDVKD. V lost 12 bases to trimming and J lost 8 bases, with 18 bases between them. The CDR3 extends over 13 amino acids. CDR3 amino acids: CAPGPGAGGELFF. For the CDR3, the DNA is TGTGCCCCCGGGCCGGGGGCCGGGGGGGAGCTGTTTTTT.

J is TRBJ1-5 and V is TRBV19; D is possibly TRBD1 (6 bases). The CDR3 runs 15 residues. Germline CDR1 reads LNHDA; CDR2 reads SQIVND (reference sequence). Trimming removed 1 base at V and 6 bases at J, with 13 bases between. This CDR3 is CASSIAQGRGQPQHF. DNA for the CDR3: TGTGCCAGTAGTATAGCCCAGGGGAGGGGTCAGCCCCAGCATTTT.

The rearrangement links TRBV5-1 to TRBJ2-7; D perhaps matches TRBD1 (6 bases). V shed 4 bases and J shed 4 bases, with 9 bases lying between them. Looked up from germline, CDR1 is SGHRS and CDR2 is YFSETQ. The CDR3 totals 12 residues. The CDR3 spells CASSVTGYEQYF. The CDR3 DNA reads as TGCGCCAGCAGCGTTACAGGGTACGAGCAGTACTTC. The full variable domain, rest sourced from reference TRBV5-1 and TRBJ2-7, is KAGVTQTPRYLIKTRGQQVTLSCSPISGHRSVSWYQQTPGQGLQFLFEYFSETQRNKGNFPGRFSGRQFSNSRSEMNVSTLELGDSALYLCASSVTGYEQYFGPGTRLTVT.

The genes are TRBV5-8 and TRBJ1-1; 8 bases are a match to TRBD1. Germline V lookup: CDR1 SGHTS, CDR2 YDEGEE. This CDR3 has 16 residues. The V and J ends lost 2 bases and 6 bases, in that order; junction bases with no gene match: 12. The CDR3 sequence is CASSFGLQGVSSEAFF. CDR3 nucleotides: TGTGCCAGCAGCTTTGGGTTACAGGGGGTTTCCTCTGAAGCTTTCTTT.

The chain is built from TRBV18 and TRBJ2-1; 8 bases map to TRBD2. The CDR3 is 17 amino acids. The junction had 7 bases not matched to a gene; V was cut back by 3 bases and J by 0 bases. CDR1 is KGHSH and CDR2 is LQKENI in the germline V gene. The chain's CDR3 is CASSPFPGGPSYNEQFF. Here the CDR3 DNA reads TGTGCCAGCTCACCTTTCCCGGGGGGGCCCTCCTACAATGAGCAGTTCTTC.

The count of this clone is one. The V gene is TRBV21-1, the J gene TRBJ1-5. TRBV21-1 is a listed pseudogene. The CDR3 is 15 residues long. The CDR3 is CASSKVFPGYQPQHF. CDR3 nucleotide sequence: TGTGCCAGCAGCAAAGTATTTCCGGGATATCAGCCCCAGCATTTT.

This clone occurred a few times. The gene calls are TRBV6-1 and TRBJ2-7; no firm D call. The CDR3 is 14 residues long. From germline, CDR1 is MNHNS and CDR2 SASEGT. V was clipped by 0 bases and J by 3 bases, with 9 bases between them. CDR3 in amino acids: CASSEATLLYEQYF. CDR3 sequence (DNA): TGTGCCAGCAGTGAAGCGACCCTCCTCTACGAGCAGTACTTC.

Concerning this clone: Other DNA sequences in this sample translate to the same CDR3. The rearrangement uses TRBV20-1 and TRBJ2-7; no reliable D call. Germline CDR1 is DFQATT and CDR2 is SNEGSKA (reference sequence). The CDR3 extends over 11 amino acids. Trimming left V 6 bases short and J 4 bases short, with 10 bases between. The CDR3 DNA reads as TGCAGTGCCCGAGGCGGATACGAGCAGTACTTC. Translated: CSARGGYEQYF.

The V and J genes are TRBV29-1 and TRBJ1-2; D gene unclear. Trimming took 3 bases from V and 3 from J, leaving 11 bases between them. This CDR3 is built from 13 residues. Per germline, CDR1 SQVTM and CDR2 ANQGSEA. The CDR3 sequence is CSVEVRQYYGYTF. DNA of the CDR3: TGCAGCGTTGAGGTCAGGCAATACTATGGCTACACCTTC.

This clone appeared once. V is TRBV19 and J is TRBJ2-2, with TRBD1 matching over 7 bases. The CDR3 sequence is 16 residues long. V lost 3 bases to trimming and J lost 4 bases; unmatched junction nucleotides: 8. Per the germline V gene, CDR1 is LNHDA and CDR2 is SQIVND (reference sequence). The CDR3 nucleotides are TGTGCCAGTAGTATTCAAGGGGGCTTCGGCACCGGGGAGCTGTTTTTT. Protein sequence: CASSIQGGFGTGELFF.

In DNA form, the CDR3 reads TGTGCCAGCAGTCCCGGGACAGGGCTCCATGGCTACACCTTC. This sequence encodes CASSPGTGLHGYTF. The chain couples TRBV7-2 to TRBJ1-2, with TRBD1 matching 9 bases. The CDR3 contains 14 residues. V was pared by 6 bases and J by 6 bases, with 8 bases of the junction left unmatched. CDR1 and CDR2 (germline): SGHTA, FQGNSA.

The chain couples TRBV2 to TRBJ2-2; D is ambiguous. This CDR3 region has 15 residues. Germline CDR1 and CDR2: SNHLY and FYNNEI. V lost 10 bases and J lost 5, with 20 bases in between. The CDR3 DNA follows: TGTGCCACTTCGGGCCTAACTTCAGGTACCGGGGAGCTGTTTTTT. This translates into CATSGLTSGTGELFF.

The J gene is TRBJ1-2, the V gene TRBV7-9; TRBD1 matches at 7 bases. Germline CDR1 reads SEHNR; CDR2 reads FQNEAQ (reference sequence). V shed 4 bases, J shed 4 bases, and the junction held 18 bases outside the gene matches. CDR3 length: 18 amino acids. CDR3 loop: CASSSVGTATEIIYGYTF. Here the CDR3 DNA reads TGTGCCAGCAGCTCAGTTGGGACAGCCACAGAAATTATCTATGGCTACACCTTC.

The CDR3 here is CASSSVDRSTSYEQYF. The CDR3 DNA follows: TGTGCCAGCAGCTCAGTAGACAGGAGTACCTCCTACGAGCAGTACTTC. The genes are TRBV7-9 and TRBJ2-7, with D tentatively TRBD1 (6 bases). The germline V gene encodes CDR1 SEHNR and CDR2 FQNEAQ (reference sequence). Trimming stripped 4 bases from V and 0 bases from J, with 16 bases between. This CDR3 comprises 16 residues.

The count of this clone is one. V and J are TRBV28 and TRBJ1-4; 8 positions agree with TRBD1. The V segment lost 6 bases and the J segment 5 bases; nucleotides outside the gene matches: 14. The CDR3 covers 17 residues. Germline V CDR1 and CDR2: MDHEN, SYDVKM. CDR3 sequence (DNA): TGTGCCAGCAGGCTAGGTGTCACAGGGGGGAAAAATGAAAAACTGTTTTTT. Translated: CASRLGVTGGKNEKLFF.

This clone has more than one count but fewer than ten. The chain carries TRBV27 and TRBJ1-5, with TRBD1 matching 9 bases. Germline V gene lookup returns CDR1 MNHEY and CDR2 SMNVEV (reference sequence). Germline trimming cut 6 bases from V and 6 bases from J; bases unmatched to any gene: 12. The CDR3 covers 16 residues. This chain's CDR3 is CASSTGTGYYGQPQHF. CDR3 coding DNA: TGTGCCAGCAGCACCGGGACAGGGTATTACGGTCAGCCCCAGCATTTT.

The table lists this clone with a count of one. This chain uses TRBV2 with TRBJ2-5; D call uncertain. Germline V gene lookup returns CDR1 SNHLY and CDR2 FYNNEI. The CDR3 sequence is 14 residues long. V shed 4 bases and J shed 2 bases, with 11 bases lying between them. CDR3 loop: CASSVITKQETQYF. CDR3 bases: TGTGCCAGCAGTGTGATAACAAAACAAGAGACCCAGTACTTC.

The chain recombines TRBV14 with TRBJ1-6; 7 bases match TRBD1. The CDR3 extends over 14 amino acids. Germline values: CDR1 SGHDN, CDR2 FVKESK. After removal of 4 bases from V and 5 bases from J, the junction contained 2 bases not matched to a gene. The CDR3, as DNA: TGTGCCAGCAGCCCGACAGGGAATAATTCACCCCTCCACTTT. Its protein is CASSPTGNNSPLHF.

The rearrangement uses TRBV30 and TRBJ2-2, with 7 bases identical to TRBD1. CDR3 size: 14 residues. CDR1 GTSNPN and CDR2 SVGIG come from the germline V gene (reference sequence). Trimming removed 3 bases from V and 14 bases from J; junction bases left unmatched: 15. DNA of the CDR3: TGTGCCTGGAGCGTCTTAACAACGAGGGGGCGACTGTTTTTT. Translating gives CAWSVLTTRGRLFF.

This chain uses TRBV3-1 (or the pseudogene TRBV3-2) with TRBJ2-3; perhaps TRBD1 as D (5 bases). This CDR3 is built from 15 residues. With 4 bases removed from V and 0 bases from J, the gap between germline ends came to 11 bases. CDR1 and CDR2 (germline): LGHDT, YNNKEL (reference sequence). The CDR3 here is CASSRDSTSTDTQYF. The CDR3 DNA follows: TGTGCCAGCAGCCGAGACAGTACTAGCACAGATACGCAGTATTTT.

The chain links TRBV6-5 to TRBJ1-5, with D perhaps matching TRBD1 (5 bases). CDR3 length equals 15 residues. With 6 bases removed from V and 6 bases from J, the gap between germline ends came to 18 bases. The germline V gene has CDR1 MNHEY and CDR2 SVGAGI. The CDR3 nucleotides are TGTGCCAGCAGACCCCGCCAGGGACGAAGTCAGCCCCAGCATTTT. Its protein is CASRPRQGRSQPQHF.

The genes are TRBV18 and TRBJ2-7; D unresolved. With 3 bases removed from V and 6 bases from J, the gap between germline ends came to 6 bases. The V gene's germline CDR1 is KGHSH and CDR2 LQKENI. The CDR3 extends over 11 amino acids. The CDR3: CASSPNREQYF. CDR3 in DNA: TGTGCCAGCTCACCTAATCGCGAGCAGTACTTC.